These T cell receptor beta chains were read from a single sample in a study of human T cells and chemical hapten exposure. TCRdb ran MiXCR on the RACE reads and lists one entry per CDR3 protein. Of roughly 100,000 distinct CDR3 sequences in the sample, about 8.9% are singletons; the top ten hold 3.6%. The sequences come from whole blood, collected in connection with sensitization to the hapten diphenylcyclopropenone (DPC). Receptors were obtained from a woman aged 40-49 years with alopecia areata. Some clones in this sample may be carry-over from other donors' samples. Both conserved end residues are part of each CDR3. The D gene is left open where the match is weak. Rows give clone size only sometimes, using once, few, many, or a class for an expanded clone.

D gene | CDR3 length | J gene | clone size | V gene | CDR3 DNA | CDR3 protein
- | 14 | TRBJ2-1 | many | TRBV20-1 | TGCAGTGCTATCCGCCCGAGCTCCTACAATGAGCAGTTCTTC | CSAIRPSSYNEQFF
TRBD1 | 15 | TRBJ2-2 | - | TRBV25-1 | TGTGCCAGCAGCACGGACAGGGTGCACACCGGGGAGCTGTTTTTT | CASSTDRVHTGELFF
TRBD2 | 17 | TRBJ2-7 | many | TRBV4-2 | TGTGCCAGCAGCCAAGAAGGGGAGGTAGCGGGTTCCTACGAGCAGTACTTC | CASSQEGEVAGSYEQYF
TRBD2 | 16 | TRBJ2-1 | - | TRBV7-2 | TGTGCCAGCAGCTTGGCGTGGACTAGCGGGGACAATGAGCAGTTCTTC | CASSLAWTSGDNEQFF
TRBD2 | 14 | TRBJ2-1 | few | TRBV20-1 | TGCAGTGCCCGACTAGCGGGGGGGCCCAATGAGCAGTTCTTC | CSARLAGGPNEQFF
- | 14 | TRBJ2-7 | few | TRBV5-6 | TGTGCCAGCAGCTTGGTTTCTGGGGCCTACGAGCAGTACTTC | CASSLVSGAYEQYF
TRBD1 | 14 | TRBJ2-3 | - | TRBV7-9 | TGTGCCAGCAGCGACCGGACAGGGCCAGATACGCAGTATTTT | CASSDRTGPDTQYF
TRBD1 | 15 | TRBJ1-6 | many | TRBV7-9 | TGTGCCAGCAGCCTTGAGACAGGGTACAATTCACCCCTCCACTTT | CASSLETGYNSPLHF
- | 16 | TRBJ2-2 | many | TRBV5-1 | TGCGCCAGCAGCTTGGCAAGGGGGATCTACACCGGGGAGCTGTTTTTT | CASSLARGIYTGELFF
- | 13 | TRBJ2-7 | many | TRBV29-1 | TGCAGCGTTGTATTCCTAGCGACCTACGAGCAGTACTTC | CSVVFLATYEQYF
- | 12 | TRBJ1-1 | few | TRBV20-1 | TGCAGTGCTAGTCTTCAGGGGACTGAAGCTTTCTTT | CSASLQGTEAFF
- | 13 | TRBJ2-3 | few | TRBV9 | TGTGCCAGCAGCGCCTCTTTCTCAGGATCGCAGTATTTT | CASSASFSGSQYF
TRBD1 | 16 | TRBJ2-5 | many | TRBV14 | TGTGCCAGCAGCCAAGATAGGTACAGGGGTAGAGAGACCCAGTACTTC | CASSQDRYRGRETQYF
TRBD1 | 13 | TRBJ2-7 | many | TRBV28 | TGTGCCAGCGCCCAGGGGGTTATAGACGAGCAGTACTTC | CASAQGVIDEQYF
- | 12 | TRBJ1-2 | - | TRBV7-2 | TGTGCCAGCAGCTACGGGGAATATGGCTACACCTTC | CASSYGEYGYTF
TRBD2 | 16 | TRBJ2-1 | many | TRBV2 | TGTGCCAGCAACCCGGACCTAGCGGGGGGGTTGAATGAGCAGTTCTTC | CASNPDLAGGLNEQFF
- | 14 | TRBJ1-6 | - | TRBV28 | TGTGCCAGCAGTTTAAAGCGGTATAATTCACCCCTCCACTTT | CASSLKRYNSPLHF
- | 13 | TRBJ2-7 | - | TRBV4-3 | TGCGCCAGCAGCCAAGAGGAAGGGCACGAGCAGTACTTC | CASSQEEGHEQYF
- | 12 | TRBJ2-1 | - | TRBV29-1 | TGCAGCGTGGAACAGGTTCGGGATGAGCAGTTCTTC | CSVEQVRDEQFF
- | 13 | TRBJ2-2 | - | TRBV12-3/TRBV12-4 | TGTGCCAGCAGTGCATTGAACACCGGGGAGCTGTTTTTT | CASSALNTGELFF
TRBD2 | 16 | TRBJ2-7 | medium-sized | TRBV20-1 | TGCAGTGCTAGAGATCGATTCCGGGGGGATGTCGGCGAGCAGTACTTC | CSARDRFRGDVGEQYF
TRBD2 | 15 | TRBJ2-3 | many | TRBV28 | TGTGCCAGCAGTTTGGGACGGGGGGGCCCCGATACGCAGTATTTT | CASSLGRGGPDTQYF
- | 14 | TRBJ2-3 | many | TRBV29-1 | TGCAGCGTTGTACAACAGGAAAGACCAGATACGCAGTATTTT | CSVVQQERPDTQYF
- | 14 | TRBJ1-1 | once | TRBV28 | TGTGCCAGCAGTCCGGGCTCCTGGGATACTGAAGCTTTCTTT | CASSPGSWDTEAFF
- | 15 | TRBJ1-4 | many | TRBV6-6 | TGTGCCAGCAGTTACCCGGAGGGCCGGAATGAAAAACTGTTTTTT | CASSYPEGRNEKLFF
- | 11 | TRBJ1-2 | few | TRBV20-1 | TGCAGTGCTAGAGTAGATTATGGCTACACCTTC | CSARVDYGYTF
TRBD1 | 15 | TRBJ1-4 | many | TRBV19 | TGTGCCAGTAGTATGGGACAGGGCTTTAATGAAAAACTGTTTTTT | CASSMGQGFNEKLFF
TRBD2 | 14 | TRBJ2-2 | many | TRBV7-9 | TGTGCCAGCCGCAACTCCGGGGGGACCGGGGAGCTGTTTTTT | CASRNSGGTGELFF
TRBD2 | 15 | TRBJ2-7 | - | TRBV6-5 | TGTGCCAGCAGTTACACGCTAGCGGTCTCCTACGAGCAGTACTTC | CASSYTLAVSYEQYF
- | 14 | TRBJ1-3 | many | TRBV19 | TGTGCCAGTAGTCCCGTTATCTCTGGAAACACCATATATTTT | CASSPVISGNTIYF
- | 12 | TRBJ2-7 | - | TRBV20-1 | TGCAGTGCTAGAGAATCGTGGGGGGAGCAGTACTTC | CSARESWGEQYF
- | 12 | TRBJ1-5 | many | TRBV12-3/TRBV12-4 | TGTGCCATAGGCAGGACCCATCAGCCCCAGCATTTT | CAIGRTHQPQHF
- | 15 | TRBJ1-4 | few | TRBV18 | TGTGCCAGCTCACCACCATCGGATGCTAATGAAAAACTGTTTTTT | CASSPPSDANEKLFF
TRBD1 | 17 | TRBJ2-7 | - | TRBV4-2 | TGTGCCAGCAGCCAAACCTCCGGGACAGGGGGAAACTACGAGCAGTACTTC | CASSQTSGTGGNYEQYF
- | 16 | TRBJ1-5 | few | TRBV4-3 | TGCGCCAGCAGCCACCGTCCAATGGCCAACAATCAGCCCCAGCATTTT | CASSHRPMANNQPQHF
- | 15 | TRBJ2-1 | - | TRBV5-1 | TGCGCCAGCAGGACAGGACTGGTCTCCTACAATGAGCAGTTCTTC | CASRTGLVSYNEQFF
- | 13 | TRBJ1-4 | many | TRBV12-3/TRBV12-4 | TGTGCCAGCAGTCCGGATCAGTGGGAAAAACTGTTTTTT | CASSPDQWEKLFF
- | 14 | TRBJ2-2 | - | TRBV29-1 | TGCAGCGTCCGGACGGCATCGAACACCGGGGAGCTGTTTTTT | CSVRTASNTGELFF
- | 13 | TRBJ2-7 | - | TRBV7-9 | TGTGCCAGCAGCCTAGGTGGCCGGGACGAGCGGTACTTC | CASSLGGRDERYF
- | 18 | TRBJ1-3 | many | TRBV21-1 | TGTGCCAGCAGCAGTAACCAGGGGAATCGGGGGTCTGGAAACACCATATATTTT | CASSSNQGNRGSGNTIYF
- | 12 | TRBJ2-3 | - | TRBV9 | TGTGCCAGCAGCATGTACACAGATACGCAGTATTTT | CASSMYTDTQYF
- | 15 | TRBJ2-3 | many | TRBV5-6 | TGTGCCAGCAGCTTATCAGCGGCTAGCACAGATACGCAGTATTTT | CASSLSAASTDTQYF
TRBD2 | 14 | TRBJ2-4 | - | TRBV12-3/TRBV12-4 | TGTGCCAGCAGTTTCGGGGGGGGCGAAAACATTCAGTACTTC | CASSFGGGENIQYF
- | 16 | TRBJ2-2 | few | TRBV9 | TGTGCCAGCAGCGGAGATCTTCAGGGGTGGAGCGGGGAGCTGTTTTTT | CASSGDLQGWSGELFF
- | 11 | TRBJ1-2 | - | TRBV28 | TGTGCCAGCAACAGTAACTATGGCTACACCTTC | CASNSNYGYTF
- | 15 | TRBJ1-5 | many | TRBV7-2 | TGTGCCAGCAGCTTAACTAAAGGGGCTGGTCAGCCCCAGCATTTT | CASSLTKGAGQPQHF
- | 11 | TRBJ2-5 | many | TRBV12-3/TRBV12-4 | TGTGCCAGCGCTACGAAAGAGACCCAGTACTTC | CASATKETQYF
- | 19 | TRBJ2-6 | many | TRBV12-3/TRBV12-4 | TGTGCCAGCAGTTTATCACAGAGAGTCGTCTTGGGTGGGGCCAACGTCCTGACTTTC | CASSLSQRVVLGGANVLTF
TRBD2 | 16 | TRBJ2-3 | many | TRBV9 | TGTGCCAGCAGCGTAGCAGGACTAGCGGGGGGGCCAGGTCAATATTTT | CASSVAGLAGGPGQYF
TRBD1 | 15 | TRBJ1-1 | few | TRBV27 | TGTGCCAGCAGTTCCCTACAGGGGTTCAGCACTGAAGCTTTCTTT | CASSSLQGFSTEAFF
- | 16 | TRBJ2-4 | few | TRBV3-1 | TGTGCCAGCAGCTCTAATAACATCCGAGCCAAAAACATTCAGTACTTC | CASSSNNIRAKNIQYF
TRBD1 | 21 | TRBJ1-1 | - | TRBV4-2 | TGTGCCAGCAGCCTCTCCGTGAATGCCCGGGACAGGGGGCGCGGCTCACCTGAAGCTTTCTTT | CASSLSVNARDRGRGSPEAFF
- | 16 | TRBJ2-1 | many | TRBV20-1 | TGCAGTGCTAGTACTGGAAGTTACCCTCGCTACAATGAGCAGTTCTTC | CSASTGSYPRYNEQFF
TRBD1 | 15 | TRBJ1-5 | - | TRBV6-2/TRBV6-3 | TGTGCCAGCAGCGGCCCCCGGGACAGGGCACAGCCCCAGCATTTT | CASSGPRDRAQPQHF
TRBD1 | 15 | TRBJ2-3 | many | TRBV6-5 | TGTGCCAGCAGTTATGGACAGGGAAGCACAGATACGCAGTATTTT | CASSYGQGSTDTQYF
- | 15 | TRBJ2-7 | - | TRBV7-2 | TGTGCCAGCAGCTTAGTGGGAACAGGGAGTTACGAGCAGTACTTC | CASSLVGTGSYEQYF
- | 14 | TRBJ1-2 | many | TRBV4-2 | TGTGCCAGCAGCCAACCGGACTCTAACTATGGCTACACCTTC | CASSQPDSNYGYTF